Each of the 20 T cell receptor beta chains below was sequenced from the same sample in a study of monozygotic twins with inflammatory bowel disease. From the 5' RACE reads, TCRdb lists one entry per CDR3 protein and no DNA. The sample table sets out about 440,000 distinct CDR3 sequences. The source material was blood. Every receptor here comes from a human donor with ulcerative colitis or Crohn's disease, or a healthy co-twin of an affected twin (not recorded which).

The chain joins TRBV12-3 or TRBV12-4 to TRBJ2-2. The CDR3 sequence is 13 residues long. The CDR3 region is CASRLLNTGELFF.

The genes are TRBV3-1 and TRBJ2-7; TCRdb names TRBD1, which stays unverified in the absence of DNA. This CDR3 is built from 12 residues. Germline CDR1 is LGHDT and CDR2 is YNNKEL (reference sequence). CDR3 loop: CASSQEGAEQYF.

The chain has TRBV5-1 and TRBJ2-3; TCRdb gives TRBD1 as the D gene, but with no DNA this cannot be confirmed. The CDR3 loop spans 15 amino acids. Looked up from germline, CDR1 is SGHRS and CDR2 is YFSETQ. CDR3 region: CASTPSGGQTDTQYF.

V is TRBV3-1 and J is TRBJ2-7; TCRdb picks TRBD2, but there is no DNA to check that call. The CDR3 contains 17 residues. Germline loops: CDR1 LGHDT, CDR2 YNNKEL (reference sequence). The CDR3 loop reads CASSRGLAGAAGYEQYF.

The chain employs TRBV5-5 and TRBJ2-3. This CDR3 is 13 amino acids long. Germline V gives CDR1 SGHKS, CDR2 YYEKEE (reference sequence). The chain's CDR3 is CASSWADADTQYF.

Here the CDR3 reads CASTHRDRTNYGYTF. This chain uses TRBV6-1 with TRBJ1-2; TCRdb indicates TRBD1, and absent DNA this call remains unverified. Per germline, CDR1 MNHNS and CDR2 SASEGT. The CDR3 contains 15 residues.

This chain uses TRBV18 with TRBJ2-3. Per the germline V gene, CDR1 is KGHSH and CDR2 is LQKENI. The CDR3 has 17 amino acids. The CDR3 loop is CASSPPNVDGDRDTQYF.

The chain recombines TRBV4-1 with TRBJ2-3; TCRdb returns TRBD2, unconfirmable since there is no DNA. Germline V gene lookup returns CDR1 MGHRA and CDR2 YSYEKL. The CDR3 totals 17 residues. The CDR3 reads CASSQVPSGRAEDTQYF.

This chain joins TRBV3-1 and TRBJ1-3. The CDR3 covers 13 residues. Germline loops: CDR1 LGHDT, CDR2 YNNKEL (reference sequence). CDR3: CASSQVPGNTIYF. The full variable domain, rest sourced from reference TRBV3-1 and TRBJ1-3, is DTAVSQTPKYLVTQMGNDKSIKCEQNLGHDTMYWYKQDSKKFLKIMFSYNNKELIINETVPNRFSPKSPDKAHLNLHINSLELGDSAVYFCASSQVPGNTIYFGEGSWLTVV.

V usage is TRBV5-1 and J usage is TRBJ1-5; the D gene TCRdb calls, TRBD1, cannot be checked with no DNA. The CDR3 spans 14 residues. The germline gives CDR1 SGHRS, CDR2 YFSETQ. The chain's CDR3 is CASSTGTPNQPQHF.

This CDR3 reads CSARERAVDTEAFF. This chain uses TRBV20-1 with TRBJ1-1; TCRdb picks TRBD1, but there is no DNA to check that call. Germline V CDR1 and CDR2: DFQATT, SNEGSKA (reference sequence). This CDR3 is built from 14 residues.

The chain has TRBV3-1 and TRBJ1-4. The CDR3 is made up of 15 amino acids. From germline, CDR1 is LGHDT and CDR2 YNNKEL (reference sequence). CDR3: CASSSRVTTNEKLFF.

This chain joins TRBV18 and TRBJ1-1. Germline CDR1 is KGHSH and CDR2 is LQKENI. This CDR3 is built from 15 residues. The CDR3 protein is CASSPQGPSNTEAFF.

The chain carries TRBV12-3 or TRBV12-4 and TRBJ2-2; with no DNA, the TCRdb D assignment of TRBD1 cannot be verified. This CDR3 spans 12 amino acids. Here the CDR3 reads CASDQGAGELFF.

CDR3 region: CASSPGQGLRGFF. This chain connects TRBV12-3 or TRBV12-4 to TRBJ1-1; without DNA, the TCRdb call of TRBD1 cannot be checked. The CDR3 length is 13 residues.

This chain's CDR3 is CASSLPSGAGIGYTF. The gene calls are TRBV5-1 and TRBJ1-2; TCRdb selects TRBD1, and the lack of DNA leaves this call unchecked. The CDR3 sequence is 15 residues long. Germline V gene data show CDR1 as SGHRS and CDR2 as YFSETQ.

V is TRBV3-1 and J is TRBJ2-7; lacking DNA, the TRBD2 call made by TCRdb goes unchecked. This CDR3 has 12 amino acids. Germline lookup yields CDR1 LGHDT and CDR2 YNNKEL (reference sequence). CDR3 amino acids: CASSQDLQQVRF.

V and J are TRBV28 and TRBJ2-1; with no DNA, the TCRdb D assignment of TRBD2 cannot be verified. Germline V gene sequence: CDR1 MDHEN, CDR2 SYDVKM. This CDR3 comprises 16 residues. CDR3 in amino acids: CASSSIGLAGYNEQFF. Combining the CDR3 with reference TRBV28 and TRBJ2-1 gives the whole variable domain DVKVTQSSRYLVKRTGEKVFLECVQDMDHENMFWYRQDPGLGLRLIYFSYDVKMKEKGDIPEGYSVSREKKERFSLILESASTNQTSMYLCASSSIGLAGYNEQFFGPGTRLTVL.

The rearrangement links TRBV5-1 to TRBJ2-7; checking the TCRdb D call of TRBD1 is not possible without DNA. The germline V gene has CDR1 SGHRS and CDR2 YFSETQ. This CDR3 region has 15 residues. CDR3 sequence reads: CASSLGTGSYYEQYF. The entire variable domain, with the rest obtained from reference TRBV5-1 and TRBJ2-7, is as follows: KAGVTQTPRYLIKTRGQQVTLSCSPISGHRSVSWYQQTPGQGLQFLFEYFSETQRNKGNFPGRFSGRQFSNSRSEMNVSTLELGDSALYLCASSLGTGSYYEQYFGPGTRLTVT.

The genes are TRBV29-1 and TRBJ1-2. The CDR3 covers 12 residues. Per the germline V gene, CDR1 is SQVTM and CDR2 is ANQGSEA. Here the CDR3 reads CSVEDLMYGYTF.